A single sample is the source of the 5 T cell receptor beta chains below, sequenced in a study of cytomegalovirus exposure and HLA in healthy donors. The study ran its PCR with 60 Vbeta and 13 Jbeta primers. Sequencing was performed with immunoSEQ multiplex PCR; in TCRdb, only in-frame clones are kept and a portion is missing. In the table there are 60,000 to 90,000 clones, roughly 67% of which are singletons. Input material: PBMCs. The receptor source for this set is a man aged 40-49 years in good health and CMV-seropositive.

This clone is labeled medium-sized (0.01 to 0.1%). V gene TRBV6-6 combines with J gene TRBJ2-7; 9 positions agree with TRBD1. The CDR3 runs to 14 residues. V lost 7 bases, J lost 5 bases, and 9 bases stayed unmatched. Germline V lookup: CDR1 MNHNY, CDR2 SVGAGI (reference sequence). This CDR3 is CASNTGQGIHEQYF. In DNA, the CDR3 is TGTGCCAGCAACACCGGACAGGGGATCCACGAGCAGTACTTC.

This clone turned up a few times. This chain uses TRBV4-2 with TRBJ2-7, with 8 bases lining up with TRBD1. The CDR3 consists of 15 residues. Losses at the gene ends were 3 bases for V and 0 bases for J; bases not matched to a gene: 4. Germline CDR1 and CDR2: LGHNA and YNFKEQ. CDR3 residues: CASSQDRVDSYEQYF. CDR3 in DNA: TGTGCCAGCAGCCAGGACAGGGTAGACTCCTACGAGCAGTACTTC.

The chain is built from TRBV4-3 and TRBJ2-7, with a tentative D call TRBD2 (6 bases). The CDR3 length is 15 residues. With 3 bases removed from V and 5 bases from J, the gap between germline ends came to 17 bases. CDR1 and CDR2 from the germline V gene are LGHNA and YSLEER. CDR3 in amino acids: CASSQALDYWDEQYF. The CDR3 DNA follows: TGCGCCAGCAGCCAGGCCTTGGACTATTGGGACGAGCAGTACTTC.

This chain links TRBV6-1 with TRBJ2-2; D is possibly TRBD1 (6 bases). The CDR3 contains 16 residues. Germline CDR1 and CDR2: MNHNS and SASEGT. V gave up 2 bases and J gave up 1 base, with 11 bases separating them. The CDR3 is CASSERDTRNTGELFF. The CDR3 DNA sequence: TGTGCCAGCAGTGAACGGGACACCCGGAACACCGGGGAGCTGTTTTTT.

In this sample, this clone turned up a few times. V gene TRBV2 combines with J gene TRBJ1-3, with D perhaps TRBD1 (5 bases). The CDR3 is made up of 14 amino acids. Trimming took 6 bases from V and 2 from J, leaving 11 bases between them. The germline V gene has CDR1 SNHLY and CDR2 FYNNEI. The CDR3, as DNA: TGTGCCAGCAGGCAGGGTGGCGCTGGAAACACCATATATTTT. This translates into CASRQGGAGNTIYF.